This entry concerns a single TCR beta chain. Its matching antigen is unknown. CDR3 length: 15 amino acids. The data derive from a study of T-cell memory formation after mild COVID-19. Background on the study: Among the donors, TCR clusters were largely specific to each donor.

Study findings and constraints: Cross-reactive memory apparently joined, as some responding clones appeared in pre-infection memory. CD8+ contracting clones occupied EMRA, while CD4+ ones occupied mainly CM and EM.

After 5'RACE with constant-segment primers, TCR alpha and TCR beta cDNA libraries carrying sample barcodes and UMIs were obtained. TCRdb re-analysed the 5' RACE reads in MiXCR, keeping a single row per CDR3 protein. The profile shows approximately 210,000 distinct CDR3 sequences, 25% to 35% of them singletons. This receptor was taken from an adult woman who had mild COVID-19 (a few samples of this study predate the infection). Cell type and time point are not known. The chain is built from TRBV21-1 and TRBJ1-1; the table calls TRBD1, which could not be checked here. TRBV21-1 is designated a pseudogene. The sequencing sample was made of PBMCs or a T cell subset sorted from them (not recorded which). The CDR3 coding sequence is TGTGCCAGCAGCATTGACAGCGCCCTGAACACTGAAGCTTTCTTT. It codes for CASSIDSALNTEAFF.